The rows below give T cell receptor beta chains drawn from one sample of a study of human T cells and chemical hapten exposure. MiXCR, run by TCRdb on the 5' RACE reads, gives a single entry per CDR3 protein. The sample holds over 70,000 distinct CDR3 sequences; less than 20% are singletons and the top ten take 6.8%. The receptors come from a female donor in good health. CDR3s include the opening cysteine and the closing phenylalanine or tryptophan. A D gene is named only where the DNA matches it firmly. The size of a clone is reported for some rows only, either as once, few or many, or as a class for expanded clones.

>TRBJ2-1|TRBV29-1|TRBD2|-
CSVDGLAGKGASYNEQFF
TGCAGCGTTGATGGACTAGCGGGAAAGGGGGCCTCCTACAATGAGCAGTTCTTC
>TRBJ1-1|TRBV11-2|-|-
CASSQAMGALNTEAFF
TGTGCCAGCAGCCAGGCGATGGGCGCTTTGAACACTGAAGCTTTCTTT
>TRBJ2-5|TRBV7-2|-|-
CASHSAGGRETQYF
TGTGCCAGCCACTCGGCCGGGGGCCGGGAGACCCAGTACTTC
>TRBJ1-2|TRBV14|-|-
CASSPVIGLDDGYTF
TGTGCCAGCAGCCCGGTAATAGGTCTTGACGATGGCTACACCTTC
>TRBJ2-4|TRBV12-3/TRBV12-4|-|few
CASTPDRRKNIQYF
TGTGCCAGCACCCCCGACAGGAGGAAAAACATTCAGTACTTC
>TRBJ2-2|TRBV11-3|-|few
CASSLIAGAAGELFF
TGTGCCAGCAGCCTTATCGCGGGGGCCGCCGGGGAGCTGTTTTTT
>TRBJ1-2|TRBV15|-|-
CATSRDFEYGYTF
TGTGCCACCAGCAGAGATTTCGAATATGGCTACACCTTC
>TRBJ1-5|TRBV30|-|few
CAWSAGTGHQPQHF
TGTGCCTGGAGTGCGGGAACAGGCCACCAGCCCCAGCATTTT
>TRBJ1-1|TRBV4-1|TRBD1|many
CASSLTGSSDTEAFF
TGCGCCAGCAGCCTGACAGGGAGTAGCGACACTGAAGCTTTCTTT
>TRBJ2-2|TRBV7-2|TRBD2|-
CASTRLAGVPGELFF
TGTGCCAGCACGAGACTAGCGGGAGTCCCCGGGGAGCTGTTTTTT
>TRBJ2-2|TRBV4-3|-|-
CASSQPTGTYTGELFF
TGCGCCAGCAGCCAGCCGACAGGGACTTACACCGGGGAGCTGTTTTTT
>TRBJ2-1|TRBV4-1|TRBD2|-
CASSQVTSGRPSSYNEQFF
TGCGCCAGCAGCCAAGTGACTAGCGGGAGGCCGAGCTCCTACAATGAGCAGTTCTTC
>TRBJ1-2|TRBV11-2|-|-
CASSFGPQRGCHYGYTF
TGTGCCAGCAGCTTCGGCCCTCAAAGGGGATGTCACTATGGCTACACCTTC
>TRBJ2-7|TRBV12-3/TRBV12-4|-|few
CASSSRDSGIYEQYF
TGTGCCAGCAGTTCCCGGGACTCGGGAATTTACGAGCAGTACTTC
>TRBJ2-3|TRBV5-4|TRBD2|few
CAGSGGDTDTQYF
TGTGCCGGTAGCGGGGGGGACACAGATACGCAGTATTTT
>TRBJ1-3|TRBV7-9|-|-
CASSFLPGSGNTIYF
TGTGCCAGCAGCTTCCTCCCCGGTTCTGGAAACACCATATATTTT
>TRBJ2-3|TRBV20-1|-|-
CSAANPRAASTDTQYF
TGCAGTGCAGCCAACCCCCGGGCGGCTAGCACAGATACGCAGTATTTT
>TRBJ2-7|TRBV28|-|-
CASSLRDTSYEQYF
TGTGCCAGCAGTTTACGGGACACTTCCTACGAGCAGTACTTC
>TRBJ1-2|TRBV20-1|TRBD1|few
CSAGKQGALSNYGYTF
TGCAGTGCTGGGAAACAGGGGGCCCTCTCTAACTATGGCTACACCTTC
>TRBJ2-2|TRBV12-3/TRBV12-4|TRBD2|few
CASSGRSGGDTGELFF
TGTGCCAGCAGTGGACGTAGCGGGGGAGATACCGGGGAGCTGTTTTTT
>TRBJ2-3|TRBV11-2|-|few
CASSVTTGFGGNTDTQYF
TGTGCCAGCAGCGTAACGACAGGTTTCGGTGGCAACACAGATACGCAGTATTTT
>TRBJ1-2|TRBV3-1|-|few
CASSQDQGTLYGYTF
TGTGCCAGCAGCCAAGATCAAGGGACTCTCTATGGCTACACCTTC
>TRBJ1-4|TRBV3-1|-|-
CASTYSGTRNEKLFF
TGTGCCAGCACCTATTCGGGGACAAGAAATGAAAAACTGTTTTTT
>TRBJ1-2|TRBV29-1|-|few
CSVEDGSSLGYTF
TGCAGCGTTGAAGATGGGAGCTCCTTGGGCTACACCTTC
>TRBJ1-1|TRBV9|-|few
CASSVERQTEAFF
TGTGCCAGCAGCGTAGAAAGGCAAACTGAAGCTTTCTTT
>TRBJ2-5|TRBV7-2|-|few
CASSRGVTSTETQYF
TGTGCCAGCAGCCGAGGGGTCACTAGCACCGAGACCCAGTACTTC
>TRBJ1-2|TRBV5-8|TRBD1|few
CASSSKNDRGLDYGYTF
TGTGCCAGCAGCTCTAAAAATGACAGGGGGCTGGACTATGGCTACACCTTC
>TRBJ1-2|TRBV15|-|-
CATSSYSAGYGYTF
TGTGCCACCAGCAGTTATTCGGCGGGCTATGGCTACACCTTC
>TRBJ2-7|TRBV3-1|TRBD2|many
CASSQVLAGTYEQYF
TGTGCCAGCAGCCAAGTTCTAGCGGGGACCTACGAGCAGTACTTC
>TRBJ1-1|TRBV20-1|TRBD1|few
CSARTGSNTEAFF
TGCAGTGCTAGGACAGGGTCGAACACTGAAGCTTTCTTT
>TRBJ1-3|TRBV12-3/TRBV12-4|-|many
CASGTTDSGNTIYF
TGTGCCAGCGGGACGACTGACTCTGGAAACACCATATATTTT
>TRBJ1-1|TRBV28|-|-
CASSLPGTQGTEAFF
TGTGCCAGCAGTTTACCCGGGACCCAGGGCACTGAAGCTTTCTTT
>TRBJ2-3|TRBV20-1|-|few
CSAILDSTDTQYF
TGCAGTGCTATACTTGACAGCACAGATACGCAGTATTTT
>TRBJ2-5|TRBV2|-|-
CASRLYQETQYF
TGTGCCAGCAGACTGTACCAAGAGACCCAGTACTTC
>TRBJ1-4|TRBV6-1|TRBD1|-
CASKRGQANEKLFF
TGTGCCAGCAAGAGAGGACAGGCGAATGAAAAACTGTTTTTT
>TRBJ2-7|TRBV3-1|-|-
CASSTRQASYEQYF
TGTGCCAGCAGCACTCGTCAGGCCTCCTACGAGCAGTACTTC
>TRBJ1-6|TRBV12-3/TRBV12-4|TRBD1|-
CASSFYGDRVSPLHF
TGTGCCAGCAGTTTTTACGGGGACAGGGTTTCACCCCTCCACTTT
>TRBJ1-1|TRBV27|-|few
CASSSRMNTEAFF
TGTGCCAGCAGTTCCAGGATGAACACTGAAGCTTTCTTT
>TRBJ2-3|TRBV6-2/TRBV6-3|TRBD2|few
CASSYLQWRGDTDTQYF
TGTGCCAGCAGTTACCTTCAGTGGCGGGGGGACACAGATACGCAGTATTTT
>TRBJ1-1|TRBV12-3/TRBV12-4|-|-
CASSLGDFNTEAFF
TGTGCCAGCAGTTTAGGGGATTTCAACACTGAAGCTTTCTTT
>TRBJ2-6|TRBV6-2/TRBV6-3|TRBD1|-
CASSYLQGSSGANVLTF
TGTGCCAGCAGTTACCTACAGGGGAGCTCTGGGGCCAACGTCCTGACTTTC
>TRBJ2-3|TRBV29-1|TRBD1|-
CSGSTGGFSDTQYF
TGCAGCGGATCGACAGGGGGCTTTTCAGATACGCAGTATTTT
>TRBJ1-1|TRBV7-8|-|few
CASSLALLEGTEAFF
TGTGCCAGCAGCTTAGCGCTTTTGGAGGGAACTGAAGCTTTCTTT
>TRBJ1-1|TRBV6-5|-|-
CASSYGREGWLNTEAFF
TGTGCCAGCAGTTACGGCAGGGAGGGATGGCTGAACACTGAAGCTTTCTTT
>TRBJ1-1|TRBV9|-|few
CASSVAPGQNTEAFF
TGTGCCAGCAGCGTAGCACCGGGACAGAACACTGAAGCTTTCTTT
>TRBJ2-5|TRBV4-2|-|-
CASSPTSGSVETQYF
TGTGCCAGCAGCCCCACCTCCGGCAGCGTAGAGACCCAGTACTTC
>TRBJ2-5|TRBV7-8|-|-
CASSLLVGGQETQYF
TGTGCCAGCAGCTTATTAGTGGGGGGGCAGGAGACCCAGTACTTC
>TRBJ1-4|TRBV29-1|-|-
CSVGGTATNEKLFF
TGCAGCGTTGGTGGGACGGCAACTAATGAAAAACTGTTTTTT
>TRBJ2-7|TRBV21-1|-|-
CASTGTGTYEQYF
TGTGCCAGCACTGGGACAGGCACCTACGAGCAGTACTTC
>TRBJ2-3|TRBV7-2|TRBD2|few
CASRRTGTSVITDTQYF
TGTGCCAGCAGACGGACCGGGACTAGCGTTATCACAGATACGCAGTATTTT
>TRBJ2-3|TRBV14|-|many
CASSSHYGKGTDTQYF
TGTGCCAGCAGCTCCCATTATGGGAAGGGCACAGATACGCAGTATTTT
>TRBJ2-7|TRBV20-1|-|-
CSARVRNEQYF
TGCAGTGCTAGAGTACGGAACGAGCAGTACTTC
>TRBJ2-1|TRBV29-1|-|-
CSVPGLSGRGEQFF
TGCAGCGTTCCCGGGCTCTCTGGGAGGGGGGAGCAGTTCTTC
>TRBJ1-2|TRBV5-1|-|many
CASSLGMGPYGYTF
TGCGCCAGCAGCTTGGGCATGGGGCCCTATGGCTACACCTTC
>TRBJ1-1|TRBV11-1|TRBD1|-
CASSLRGRLTEAFF
TGTGCCAGCAGCCTGAGGGGGCGCTTAACTGAAGCTTTCTTT
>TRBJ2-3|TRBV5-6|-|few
CASSLEEVSANTDTQYF
TGTGCCAGCAGCTTGGAGGAGGTTAGCGCAAACACAGATACGCAGTATTTT
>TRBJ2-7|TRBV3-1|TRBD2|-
CASSQAGAGGYEQYF
TGTGCCAGCAGCCAAGCAGGAGCGGGGGGGTACGAGCAGTACTTC
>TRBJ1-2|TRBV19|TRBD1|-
CASSDRDYGYTF
TGTGCCAGTAGTGACAGGGACTATGGCTACACCTTC